The sample holds a few counts of the clone carrying this TCR beta chain. The sample comes from a study of Graves' ophthalmopathy and Graves' hyperthyroidism. Study context: The authors collected peripheral blood at initial diagnosis, before any treatment.

The V gene lost 9 bases and the J gene lost 1 base, with 18 bases spanning the gap. CDR1 MNHNY and CDR2 SVGAGI come from the germline V gene (reference sequence). The CDR3 is made up of 15 amino acids. RNA transcripts served as template for amplifying TCR beta CDR3 sequences. First-round RT-PCR with HTBI primers preceded a second-round multiplex PCR. TCRdb processed the multiplex PCR reads anew with MiXCR; each CDR3 protein has one entry. The sample yields more than 550,000 distinct CDR3 sequences, approximately 39% seen once. CAS ≥3, NOSPECS ≥4, moderate-to-severe activity and duration under 3 months marked donors with ophthalmopathy. Ineligible for inclusion were patients with other autoimmune diseases, uncontrolled infections, pregnancy or lactation. Someone took the PBMCs out of more than 9 ml of fresh peripheral blood.

This chain joins TRBV6-6 and TRBJ1-2, with a tentative D call TRBD1 (6 bases). The sample consisted of peripheral blood. The TCR was taken from an adult man with Graves' ophthalmopathy. DNA of the CDR3: TGTGCCAGTGAAGATTGGACAGCTTTTAACTATGGCTACACCTTC. It yields the protein CASEDWTAFNYGYTF.